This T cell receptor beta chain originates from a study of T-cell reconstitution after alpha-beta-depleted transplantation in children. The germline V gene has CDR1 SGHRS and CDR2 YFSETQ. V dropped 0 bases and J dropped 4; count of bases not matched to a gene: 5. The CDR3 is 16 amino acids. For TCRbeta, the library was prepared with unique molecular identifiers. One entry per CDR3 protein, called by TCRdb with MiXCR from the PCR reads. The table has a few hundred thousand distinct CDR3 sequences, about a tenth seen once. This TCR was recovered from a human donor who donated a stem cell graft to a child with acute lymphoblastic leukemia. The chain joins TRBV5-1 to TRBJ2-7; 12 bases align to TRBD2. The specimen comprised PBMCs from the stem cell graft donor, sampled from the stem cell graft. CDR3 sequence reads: CASSLEPSGRGYEQYF. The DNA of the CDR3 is TGCGCCAGCAGCTTGGAACCTAGCGGGAGGGGATACGAGCAGTACTTC.